This TCR beta chain was identified during a study of T cell repertoires in ileal Crohn's disease. Whole-study context: Postoperative therapy was given to about half: 11 thiopurines, some 18 anti-TNF agents.

CDR1 is SQVTM, CDR2 ANQGSEA, per germline. J lost 8 bases, V lost 4 bases, and 3 bases had no gene match. The CDR3 loop spans 12 amino acids. Libraries were prepared by immunoSEQ multiplex PCR; TCRdb keeps only in-frame clonotypes and omits some of them. This sample carries 16,000 or so clones, roughly 78% of them seen once, and the ten largest clones take under 5.5%. The chain combines TRBV29-1 with TRBJ2-4, with TRBD1 matching 9 bases. Sequencing used ileal tissue. This clonotype was sampled from an adult with Crohn's disease. The chain's CDR3 is CSVARDRDIQYF. Here the CDR3 DNA reads TGCAGCGTTGCCCGGGACAGGGACATTCAGTACTTC.